The entry that follows covers one T cell receptor beta chain sequence. Its antigen remains unknown. This specimen belongs to a study of cytomegalovirus exposure and HLA in healthy donors. Study-level background: Earlier results showed approximately 120 million unique TCR beta sequences derived from roughly 200 million T cells. Drawn from HLA-typed donors, tens of millions of unique TCRs were held in an early data release. Broader study findings: There were several of the most significant clusters that appeared linked to common viral pathogens in a later analysis. Most TCRs appeared rarely, but some public TCRs recurred in many donors.

The PCR contained 60 Vbeta and 13 Jbeta primers. Repertoires were generated with immunoSEQ multiplex PCR, while TCRdb's copy carries only in-frame clones and drops some. This table holds approximately 150,000 clones, over 70% found once. The CDR3 consists of 14 residues. Germline CDR1 and CDR2: LNHDA and SQIVND (reference sequence). V lost 4 bases and J lost 7, with 16 bases in between. V gene TRBV19 combines with J gene TRBJ1-1; possibly TRBD1 for D (5 bases). Sample: PBMCs. The source of this sequence is a male donor in good health and CMV-seropositive. The chain's CDR3 is CASSKGVRRDEAFF. DNA for the CDR3: TGTGCCAGTAGTAAAGGGGTCCGGCGGGATGAAGCTTTCTTT.